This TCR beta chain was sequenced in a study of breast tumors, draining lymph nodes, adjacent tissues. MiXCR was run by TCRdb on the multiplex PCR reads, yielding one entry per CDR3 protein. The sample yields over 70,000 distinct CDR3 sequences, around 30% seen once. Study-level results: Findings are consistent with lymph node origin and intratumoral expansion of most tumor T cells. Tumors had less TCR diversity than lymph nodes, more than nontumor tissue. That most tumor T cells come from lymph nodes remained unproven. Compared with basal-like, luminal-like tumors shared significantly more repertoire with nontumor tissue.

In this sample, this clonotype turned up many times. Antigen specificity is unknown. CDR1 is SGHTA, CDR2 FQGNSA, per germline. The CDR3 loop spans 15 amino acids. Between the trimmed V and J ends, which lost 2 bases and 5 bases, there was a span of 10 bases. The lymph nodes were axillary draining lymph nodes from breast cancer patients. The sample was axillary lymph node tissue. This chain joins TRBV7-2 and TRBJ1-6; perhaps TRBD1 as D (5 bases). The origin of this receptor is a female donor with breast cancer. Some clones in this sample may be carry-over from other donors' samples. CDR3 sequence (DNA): TGTGCCAGCAGCTTACAGGCAGGGAATAATTCACCCCTCCACTTT. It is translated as CASSLQAGNNSPLHF.